The 6 T cell receptor beta chains below were found in one sample sequenced in a study of breast tumors, draining lymph nodes, adjacent tissues. Breast cancer patients provided tissue from their axillary draining lymph nodes. TCRdb redid the calling of the multiplex PCR reads with MiXCR, one entry per CDR3 protein. The sample gives about 180,000 distinct CDR3 sequences, more than 25% of which show up once; over 3.5% is in the top ten. The sample consisted of axillary lymph node tissue. These receptors were obtained from a female donor with breast cancer. Some clones in this sample may be carry-over from other donors' samples.

This clonotype was seen many times. The rearrangement uses TRBV30 and TRBJ2-2, with D perhaps matching TRBD2 (5 bases). V was trimmed by 5 bases and J by 7 bases, leaving 11 bases between them. The germline gives CDR1 GTSNPN, CDR2 SVGIG (reference sequence). The CDR3 is made up of 12 amino acids. The CDR3 is CAWESGFGELFF. The DNA of the CDR3 is TGTGCCTGGGAAAGCGGTTTCGGGGAGCTGTTTTTT.

The rearrangement joins TRBV7-2 to TRBJ2-1, with D perhaps matching TRBD2 (6 bases). The CDR3 length is 15 residues. The germline CDR1 and CDR2 sequences are SGHTA and FQGNSA. The V end lost 8 bases, the J end lost 5 bases, and 19 bases lay between the germline ends. DNA for the CDR3: TGTGCCAGCGGAACTCTGGGGGGAGCGAACAATGAGCAGTTCTTC. This translates into CASGTLGGANNEQFF.

CDR3 sequence (DNA): TGTGCCAGCAGTCAGGGACAGCTGTACACCGGGGCCAACGTCCTGACTTTC. Protein sequence: CASSQGQLYTGANVLTF. The chain links TRBV5-8 to TRBJ2-6; 7 bases match TRBD1. V shed 5 bases, J shed 4 bases, and the junction held 12 bases outside the gene matches. Germline V gene data show CDR1 as SGHTS and CDR2 as YDEGEE. The CDR3 has 17 residues.

On this clonotype itself: A much larger clonotype is one base distant, so this may be a read error. V usage is TRBV30 and J usage is TRBJ1-2, with a possible D match to TRBD1 (5 bases). The CDR3 spans 16 residues. Germline V CDR1 and CDR2: GTSNPN, SVGIG (reference sequence). With 4 bases removed from V and 7 bases from J, the gap between germline ends came to 25 bases. CDR3 DNA sequence: TGTGCCTGGACTCCGGGACCGTTAGAAGGACACTGTGGCTACACCTTC. This translates into CAWTPGPLEGHCGYTF.

This chain connects TRBV28 to TRBJ2-5; maybe TRBD1 (6 bases). The V end lost 2 bases, the J end lost 3 bases, and 16 bases lay between the germline ends. The CDR3 totals 16 residues. The germline gives CDR1 MDHEN, CDR2 SYDVKM. CDR3 in DNA: TGTGCCAGCAGTTTAATGGCAGGGGATGAAGAAGAGACCCAGTACTTC. Its protein product is CASSLMAGDEEETQYF.

In DNA form, the CDR3 reads TGTGCCTGGAGTCCCACGTACAGGGTAGGAGATACGCAGTATTTT. It specifies CAWSPTYRVGDTQYF. The rearrangement links TRBV30 to TRBJ2-3; TRBD1 is a possible D gene (6 bases). V lost 2 bases and J 5 bases, leaving 17 bases between the germline ends. There are 15 residues in the CDR3. From germline, CDR1 is GTSNPN and CDR2 SVGIG (reference sequence). Filled out from reference TRBV30 and TRBJ2-3, the complete variable domain reads SQTIHQWPATLVQPVGSPLSLECTVEGTSNPNLYWYRQAAGRGLQLLFYSVGIGQISSEVPQNLSASRPQDRQFILSSKKLLLSDSGFYLCAWSPTYRVGDTQYFGPGTRLTVL.